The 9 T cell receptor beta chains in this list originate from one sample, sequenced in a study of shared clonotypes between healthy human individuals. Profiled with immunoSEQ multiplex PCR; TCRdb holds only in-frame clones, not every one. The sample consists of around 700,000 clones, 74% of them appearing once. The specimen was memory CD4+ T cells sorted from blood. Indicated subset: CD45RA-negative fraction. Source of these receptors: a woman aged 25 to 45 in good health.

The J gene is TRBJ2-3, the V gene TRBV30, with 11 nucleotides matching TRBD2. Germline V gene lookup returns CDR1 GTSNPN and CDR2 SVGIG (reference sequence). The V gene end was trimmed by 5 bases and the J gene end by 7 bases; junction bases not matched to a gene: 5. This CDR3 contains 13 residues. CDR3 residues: CAWSTSGTYTQYF. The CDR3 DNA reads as TGTGCCTGGTCGACTAGCGGGACCTATACGCAGTATTTT.

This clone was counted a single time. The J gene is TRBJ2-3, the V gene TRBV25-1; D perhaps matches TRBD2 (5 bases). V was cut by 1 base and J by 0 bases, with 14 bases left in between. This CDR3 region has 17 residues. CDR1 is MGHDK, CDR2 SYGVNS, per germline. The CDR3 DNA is TGTGCCAGCAGTGAATTCGGAACGGGGTCTAGCACAGATACGCAGTATTTT. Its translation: CASSEFGTGSSTDTQYF.

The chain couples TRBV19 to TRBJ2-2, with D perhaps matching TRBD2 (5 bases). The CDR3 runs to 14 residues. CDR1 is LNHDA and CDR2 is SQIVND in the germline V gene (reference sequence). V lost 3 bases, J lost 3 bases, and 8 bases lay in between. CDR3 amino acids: CASSIVGDTGELFF. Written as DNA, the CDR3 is TGTGCCAGTAGTATTGTCGGGGACACCGGGGAGCTGTTTTTT.

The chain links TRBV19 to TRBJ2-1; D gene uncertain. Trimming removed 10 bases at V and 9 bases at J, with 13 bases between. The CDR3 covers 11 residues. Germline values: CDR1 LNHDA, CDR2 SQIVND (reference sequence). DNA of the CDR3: TGTGCCACCAGAGACTTGGGTGAGCAGTTCTTC. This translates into CATRDLGEQFF.

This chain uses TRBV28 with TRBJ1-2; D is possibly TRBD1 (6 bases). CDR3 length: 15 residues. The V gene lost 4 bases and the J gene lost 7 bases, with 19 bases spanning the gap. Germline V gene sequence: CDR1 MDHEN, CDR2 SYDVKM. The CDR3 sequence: CASSSPGHGAGGYTF. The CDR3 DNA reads TGTGCCAGCAGTTCACCGGGACACGGGGCTGGTGGCTACACCTTC.

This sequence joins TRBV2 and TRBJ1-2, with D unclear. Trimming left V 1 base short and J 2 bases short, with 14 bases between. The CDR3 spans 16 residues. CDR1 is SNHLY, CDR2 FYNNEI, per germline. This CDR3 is CASSEGPSDRNYGYTF. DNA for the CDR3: TGTGCCAGCAGTGAAGGGCCATCGGACCGGAACTATGGCTACACCTTC.

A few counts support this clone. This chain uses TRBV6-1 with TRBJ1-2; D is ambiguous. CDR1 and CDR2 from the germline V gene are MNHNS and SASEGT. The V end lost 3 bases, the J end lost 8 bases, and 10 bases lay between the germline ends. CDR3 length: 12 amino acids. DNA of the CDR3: TGTGCCAGCAGTGAGTCAGGCGGCGGCTACACCTTC. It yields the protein CASSESGGGYTF.

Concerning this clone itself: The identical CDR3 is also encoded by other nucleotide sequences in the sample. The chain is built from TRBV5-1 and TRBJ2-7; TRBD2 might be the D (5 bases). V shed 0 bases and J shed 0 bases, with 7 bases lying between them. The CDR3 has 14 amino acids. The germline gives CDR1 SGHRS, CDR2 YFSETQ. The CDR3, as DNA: TGCGCCAGCAGCTTGGTGGCGGGCTCCTACGAGCAGTACTTC. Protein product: CASSLVAGSYEQYF.

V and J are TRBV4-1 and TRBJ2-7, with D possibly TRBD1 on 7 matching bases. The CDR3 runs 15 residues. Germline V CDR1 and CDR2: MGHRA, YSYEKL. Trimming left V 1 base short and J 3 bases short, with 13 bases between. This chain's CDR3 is CASSQVGRGVYEQYF. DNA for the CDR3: TGCGCCAGCAGCCAAGTGGGCAGGGGGGTCTACGAGCAGTACTTC.